Detailed here is one T cell receptor beta chain. Its target is not known. The CDR3 consists of 18 residues. The V gene's germline CDR1 is SGHRS and CDR2 YFSETQ. After removal of 2 bases from V and 5 bases from J, the junction contained 19 bases not matched to a gene. Some clones are missing from TCRdb's copy, which holds only in-frame ones; the method was immunoSEQ multiplex PCR. The repertoire holds roughly 1,500,000 clones, with 95% to 99% as singletons. This specimen belongs to a study of shared clonotypes between healthy human individuals. Study observations and caveats: Represented diversity (both genetic and exposure-history) was limited by the small number of donors. Memory subsets had estimated richness that was generally smaller than that of naive subsets.

This receptor was taken from a man aged 25-45 years in good health. The V and J genes are TRBV5-1 and TRBJ2-7, with 7 bases fitting TRBD1. Sample: naive CD4+ T cells sorted from blood. Indicated subset: CD45RA+ positively selected. CDR3 region: CASSFRNTQGRRVDEQYF. The CDR3 DNA reads as TGCGCCAGCAGCTTCAGAAATACACAGGGGCGGCGAGTGGACGAGCAGTACTTC.